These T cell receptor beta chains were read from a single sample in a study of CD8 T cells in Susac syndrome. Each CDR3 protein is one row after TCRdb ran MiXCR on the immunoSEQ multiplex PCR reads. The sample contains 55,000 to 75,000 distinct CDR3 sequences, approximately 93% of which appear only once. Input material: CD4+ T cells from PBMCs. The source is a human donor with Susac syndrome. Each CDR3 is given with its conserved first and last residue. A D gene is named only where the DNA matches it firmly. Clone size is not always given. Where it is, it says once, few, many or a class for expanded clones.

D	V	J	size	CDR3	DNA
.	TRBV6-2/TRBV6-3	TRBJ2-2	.	CASSNLGTGELFF	TGTGCCAGCAGCAACTTAGGCACCGGGGAGCTGTTTTTT
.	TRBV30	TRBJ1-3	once	CAWSKIGVNTIYF	TGTGCCTGGAGTAAGATCGGGGTGAACACCATATATTTT
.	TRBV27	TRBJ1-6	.	CASSLWGNNSPLHF	TGTGCCAGCAGTTTATGGGGAAATAATTCACCCCTCCACTTT
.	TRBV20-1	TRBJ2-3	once	CSARRTGPADTQYF	TGCAGTGCCCGACGGACCGGGCCCGCAGATACGCAGTATTTT
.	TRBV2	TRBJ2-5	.	CASGMEEDQETQYF	TGTGCCAGCGGAATGGAGGAGGACCAAGAGACCCAGTACTTC
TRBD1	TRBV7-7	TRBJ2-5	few	CASSPDRAKETQYF	TGTGCTAGCAGCCCGGACAGGGCGAAAGAGACCCAGTACTTC
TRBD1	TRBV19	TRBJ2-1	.	CASSTGGQLLTRFYNEQFF	TGTGCCAGTAGTACAGGGGGCCAACTTCTCACAAGATTCTACAATGAGCAGTTCTTC
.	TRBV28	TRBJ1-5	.	CASSLGNQPQHF	TGTGCCAGCAGTTTGGGCAATCAGCCCCAGCATTTT
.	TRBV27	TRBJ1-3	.	CASSLVAPPGPGNTIYF	TGTGCCAGCAGTTTAGTGGCCCCCCCCGGACCTGGAAACACCATATATTTT
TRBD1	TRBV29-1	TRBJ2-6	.	CSVVATGGAGANVLTF	TGCAGCGTTGTGGCTACAGGGGGAGCTGGGGCCAACGTCCTGACTTTC
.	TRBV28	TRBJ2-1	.	CASSLGRRSHEQFF	TGTGCCAGCAGTTTAGGTCGGAGGAGCCACGAGCAGTTCTTC
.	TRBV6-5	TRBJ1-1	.	CASKTAAEAFF	TGTGCCAGCAAGACGGCAGCTGAAGCTTTCTTT
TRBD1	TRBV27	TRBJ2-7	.	CASSFGGRTGVAFSSYEQYF	TGTGCCAGCAGTTTCGGAGGGAGGACAGGGGTCGCATTTAGCTCCTACGAGCAGTACTTC
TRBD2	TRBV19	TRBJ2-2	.	CASSRTSGGAGYTGELFF	TGTGCCAGTAGCCGGACTAGCGGGGGGGCCGGGTACACCGGGGAGCTGTTTTTT
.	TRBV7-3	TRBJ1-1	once	CASSSMTGRRTEAFF	TGTGCCAGCAGCTCCATGACGGGGCGGAGGACTGAAGCTTTCTTT
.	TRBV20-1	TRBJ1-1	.	CSARPGGRTEAFF	TGCAGTGCTAGACCTGGGGGACGAACTGAAGCTTTCTTT
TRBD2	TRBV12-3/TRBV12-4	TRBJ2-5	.	CASSRLPFTGTRALGHSETQYF	TGTGCCAGCAGTCGACTCCCTTTCACCGGGACTAGAGCTTTGGGGCATTCAGAGACCCAGTACTTC
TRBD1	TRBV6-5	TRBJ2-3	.	CASSSRQTGRLTDTQYF	TGTGCCAGCAGTTCCCGTCAGACAGGGCGACTCACAGATACGCAGTATTTT
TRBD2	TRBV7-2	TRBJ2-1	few	CASSSSGGAYNEQFF	TGTGCCAGCAGCTCTAGCGGGGGGGCCTACAATGAGCAGTTCTTC
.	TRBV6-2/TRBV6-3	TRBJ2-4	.	CASSESGAQNIQYF	TGTGCCAGCAGCGAGTCCGGGGCCCAAAACATTCAGTACTTC
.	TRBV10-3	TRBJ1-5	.	CATRRPGNQPQHF	TGTGCCACCCGAAGGCCGGGGAATCAGCCCCAGCATTTT
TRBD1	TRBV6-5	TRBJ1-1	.	CASSSDRAKAEAFF	TGTGCCAGTTCCTCTGACAGGGCGAAGGCTGAAGCTTTCTTT
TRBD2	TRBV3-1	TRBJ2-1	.	CASSPIREGEQFF	TGTGCCAGCAGCCCGATCAGGGAGGGCGAGCAGTTCTTC
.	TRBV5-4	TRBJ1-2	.	CASSSGIRTEYTF	TGTGCCAGCAGCTCGGGGATTCGGACAGAGTACACCTTC
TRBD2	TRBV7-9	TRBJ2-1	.	CASSLGATSGHEQFF	TGTGCCAGCAGCTTAGGTGCGACTAGCGGGCATGAGCAGTTCTTC
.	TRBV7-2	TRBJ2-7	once	CASSLGGVAYEQYF	TGTGCCAGCAGCTTAGGGGGGGTTGCCTACGAGCAGTACTTC
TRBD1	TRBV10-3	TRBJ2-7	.	CAISDGTGSYEQYF	TGTGCCATCAGTGACGGGACAGGCTCCTACGAGCAGTACTTC
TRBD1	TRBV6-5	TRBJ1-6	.	CASSYSYRTGGVKAPLHF	TGTGCCAGCAGTTACTCTTATCGGACAGGTGGGGTCAAAGCACCCCTCCACTTT
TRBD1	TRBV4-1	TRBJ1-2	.	CASSQPLRGRGYGYTF	TGCGCCAGCAGCCAACCGCTCAGGGGGCGAGGTTATGGCTACACCTTC
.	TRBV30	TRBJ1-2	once	CAWNFLGGYTF	TGTGCCTGGAATTTTCTTGGTGGCTACACCTTC
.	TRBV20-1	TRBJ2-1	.	CSARDPTVRVSYNEQFF	TGCAGTGCTAGAGATCCCACAGTCCGGGTTTCCTACAATGAGCAGTTCTTC
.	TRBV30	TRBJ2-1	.	CACRPYNEQFF	TGTGCCTGTAGGCCCTACAATGAGCAGTTCTTC
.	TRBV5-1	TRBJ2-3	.	CASSLEGGLVTDTQYF	TGCGCCAGCAGCTTGGAAGGGGGGCTGGTCACAGATACGCAGTATTTT
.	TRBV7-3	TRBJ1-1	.	CASSPRPGGVNTEAFF	TGTGCCAGCAGCCCTCGACCCGGTGGGGTGAACACTGAAGCTTTCTTT
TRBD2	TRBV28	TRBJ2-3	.	CAVLAGGGTDTQYF	TGTGCCGTACTAGCGGGGGGCGGCACAGATACGCAGTATTTT